These 21 T cell receptor beta chains came from one sample sequenced in a study of cytomegalovirus exposure and HLA in healthy donors. The PCR used 60 Vbeta and 13 Jbeta primers. The table came from immunoSEQ multiplex PCR; TCRdb's copy has only in-frame clones and leaves some out. Among 150,000 to 180,000 clones listed, roughly 80% were seen once. The specimen sequenced was PBMCs. The receptors stem from a man aged 18 to 29 in good health and CMV-seronegative.

The count of this clone is one. The rearrangement uses TRBV9 and TRBJ2-7; the match to TRBD1 covers 8 bases. Looked up from germline, CDR1 is SGDLS and CDR2 is YYNGEE. The CDR3 covers 16 residues. V lost 0 bases and J lost 5; bases outside the gene matches: 10. CDR3 region: CASSVGARTGINEQYF. DNA for the CDR3: TGTGCCAGCAGCGTAGGAGCCCGGACAGGGATCAACGAGCAGTACTTC.

CDR3: CASSKEPYEQYF. CDR3 coding DNA: TGTGCCAGCAGCAAAGAGCCATACGAGCAGTACTTC. V gene TRBV21-1 combines with J gene TRBJ2-7; the D segment call TRBD2 is taken from the table without a DNA check. TRBV21-1 is assigned pseudogene status. The CDR3 consists of 12 residues.

This clone was found a few times. This rearrangement joins TRBV27 to TRBJ2-4; D not certain. Germline V gene sequence: CDR1 MNHEY, CDR2 SMNVEV (reference sequence). V gave up 8 bases and J gave up 0 bases, with 8 bases separating them. The CDR3 consists of 13 residues. DNA for the CDR3: TGTGCCAGCGCACTACTAGCCAAAAACATTCAGTACTTC. This gives the protein CASALLAKNIQYF.

The genes are TRBV4-1 and TRBJ2-3; D is possibly TRBD2 (6 bases). With 4 bases removed from V and 5 bases from J, the gap between germline ends came to 13 bases. CDR1 is MGHRA and CDR2 is YSYEKL in the germline V gene. This CDR3 spans 14 amino acids. CDR3 sequence (DNA): TGCGCCAGCAGCCGGGCGGGAATGATAGATACGCAGTATTTT. It translates to CASSRAGMIDTQYF.

This chain connects TRBV4-1 to TRBJ2-7; tentative D call: TRBD2 (6 bases). The CDR3 loop spans 12 amino acids. Germline CDR1 is MGHRA and CDR2 is YSYEKL. V lost 4 bases to trimming and J lost 3 bases, with 7 bases between them. Here the CDR3 reads CASSPGGYEQYF. The CDR3 DNA follows: TGCGCCAGCAGCCCCGGGGGCTACGAGCAGTACTTC.

V gene TRBV21-1 combines with J gene TRBJ2-7; TRBD1 is the table's D call, not checked against the DNA. TRBV21-1 is a known pseudogene. The length of the CDR3 is 14 residues. The CDR3 DNA reads as TGTGCCAGCAGCAATAAGACAGATTCCTACGAGCAGTACTTC. Protein product: CASSNKTDSYEQYF.

J is TRBJ2-5 and V is TRBV27; perhaps TRBD1 as D (5 bases). TRBJ2-7 matches the DNA end more closely, so the J call is doubtful. In germline, CDR1 is MNHEY, CDR2 SMNVEV (reference sequence). This CDR3 is built from 17 residues. The CDR3 DNA reads as TGTGCCAGCAGTTTCAAAGTTGAAAGACAGAATCACTACGAGCAGTACTTC. This translates into CASSFKVERQNHYEQYF.

This clone was detected a few times. The chain is built from TRBV5-1 and TRBJ2-2; D call uncertain. V lost 6 bases, J lost 1 base, and 4 bases lay in between. The CDR3 is made up of 12 amino acids. Germline V gene data show CDR1 as SGHRS and CDR2 as YFSETQ. As DNA, the CDR3 is TGCGCCAGCAACTGGAACACCGGGGAGCTGTTTTTT. Protein sequence: CASNWNTGELFF.

The rearrangement joins TRBV19 to TRBJ1-4; unclear D gene. This CDR3 spans 15 amino acids. Germline CDR1 reads LNHDA; CDR2 reads SQIVND (reference sequence). Trimming pared 3 bases from V and 0 bases from J, leaving 8 bases between. CDR3 residues: CASSMVLATNEKLFF. DNA of the CDR3: TGTGCCAGTAGTATGGTCTTAGCAACTAATGAAAAACTGTTTTTT.

This clone was observed a few times. The chain is built from TRBV7-9 and TRBJ1-1; no clear D. V lost 5 bases and J lost 1, with 8 bases in between. The CDR3 is 13 residues long. Germline CDR1 reads SEHNR; CDR2 reads FQNEAQ (reference sequence). The chain's CDR3 is CASSPLGNTEAFF. CDR3 bases: TGTGCCAGCAGCCCCCTCGGGAACACTGAAGCTTTCTTT.

The J gene is TRBJ2-1, the V gene TRBV10-1; 11 nucleotides match TRBD2. V was pared by 8 bases and J by 7 bases, with 4 bases of the junction left unmatched. The germline V gene encodes CDR1 WNHNN and CDR2 SYGVQD (reference sequence). The CDR3 sequence is 13 residues long. This CDR3 reads CASSWTSGNEQFF. The CDR3 DNA is TGCGCCAGCTCTTGGACTAGCGGGAATGAGCAGTTCTTC.

The chain has TRBV4-1 and TRBJ2-1; 8 bases agree with TRBD1. From germline, CDR1 is MGHRA and CDR2 YSYEKL. V gave up 0 bases and J gave up 9 bases; unmatched junction bases: 7. The length of the CDR3 is 15 residues. The CDR3 sequence: CASSQDPRGRGEQFF. The CDR3 DNA follows: TGCGCCAGCAGCCAAGATCCCAGGGGGCGCGGTGAGCAGTTCTTC.

The chain couples TRBV27 to TRBJ2-5; 9 bases match TRBD1. Germline V gene data show CDR1 as MNHEY and CDR2 as SMNVEV (reference sequence). The CDR3 is made up of 16 amino acids. Losses at the gene ends were 6 bases for V and 9 bases for J; bases not matched to a gene: 17. The CDR3, as DNA: TGTGCCAGCAGCCCCCCCCCGGGACAGGGAAAGGTGGCCCAGTACTTC. Its translation is CASSPPPGQGKVAQYF.

The table lists this clone with a count of one. J is TRBJ2-2 and V is TRBV6-6; 9 nucleotides match TRBD1. The length of the CDR3 is 14 residues. Germline V lookup: CDR1 MNHNY, CDR2 SVGAGI (reference sequence). The junction had 6 bases not matched to a gene; V was cut back by 7 bases and J by 6 bases. CDR3 region: CASTQRQGAGELFF. The DNA of the CDR3 is TGTGCCAGCACCCAACGACAGGGGGCCGGGGAGCTGTTTTTT.

The chain employs TRBV7-9 and TRBJ2-5, with 8 nucleotides matching TRBD2. CDR3 length equals 15 residues. The ends lost 3 bases at V and 3 bases at J; junction bases unmatched: 6. The germline V gene has CDR1 SEHNR and CDR2 FQNEAQ (reference sequence). CDR3 loop: CASSFSGKGEETQYF. The CDR3 nucleotides read TGTGCCAGCAGCTTTAGCGGGAAAGGGGAAGAGACCCAGTACTTC.

This sequence joins TRBV19 and TRBJ2-7; perhaps TRBD1 as D (5 bases). Trimming took off 3 bases at V and 2 bases at J, with 14 bases between the two ends. The CDR3 consists of 15 residues. Germline CDR1 and CDR2: LNHDA and SQIVND (reference sequence). The CDR3 DNA follows: TGTGCCAGTAGTATCGTAGGGGTGGGGACCTACGAGCAGTACTTC. It is translated as CASSIVGVGTYEQYF.

V gene TRBV28 combines with J gene TRBJ1-1; D is unclear. There are 12 residues in the CDR3. Germline V gives CDR1 MDHEN, CDR2 SYDVKM. V was shortened by 9 bases and J by 3 bases, with 11 bases between the two germline ends. The CDR3 coding sequence is TGTGCCAGTAAAGCCCAAGACACTGAAGCTTTCTTT. Its translation is CASKAQDTEAFF.

The chain employs TRBV18 and TRBJ2-5; the D gene is possibly TRBD2 (6 bases). Trimming took off 0 bases at V and 4 bases at J, with 12 bases between the two ends. Germline V CDR1 and CDR2: KGHSH, LQKENI. CDR3 size: 15 residues. The CDR3 reads CASSPPATEGETQYF. As DNA, the CDR3 is TGTGCCAGCTCACCACCAGCCACGGAGGGAGAGACCCAGTACTTC. Variable domain in full (rest from reference TRBV18 and TRBJ2-5): NAGVMQNPRHLVRRRGQEARLRCSPMKGHSHVYWYRQLPEEGLKFMVYLQKENIIDESGMPKERFSAEFPKEGPSILRIQQVVRGDSAAYFCASSPPATEGETQYFGPGTRLLVL.

This chain joins TRBV29-1 and TRBJ2-7; 8 nucleotides line up with TRBD2. This CDR3 has 15 residues. The trim removed 3 bases at V and 3 bases at J, leaving 10 bases unmatched. CDR1 and CDR2 (germline): SQVTM, ANQGSEA. CDR3 DNA: TGCAGCGTTGACGGCCTAGCGGGTCCAGTCTACGAGCAGTACTTC. This codes for CSVDGLAGPVYEQYF.

This clone was counted only a few times. CDR3 in amino acids: CASSFGTGVDSPLHF. CDR3 bases: TGTGCCAGCAGTTTTGGGACAGGAGTCGATTCACCCCTCCACTTT. This sequence joins TRBV27 and TRBJ1-6, with 8 bases lining up with TRBD1. CDR3 length: 15 residues. Trimming cost V 3 bases and J 8 bases; bases outside gene matches: 6. Germline V gives CDR1 MNHEY, CDR2 SMNVEV (reference sequence).

V gene TRBV5-1 combines with J gene TRBJ1-4; 7 bases line up with TRBD1. CDR3 length equals 15 residues. Germline loops: CDR1 SGHRS, CDR2 YFSETQ. The junction had 13 bases not matched to a gene; V was cut back by 4 bases and J by 10 bases. CDR3 bases: TGCGCCAGCAGCCCCGGGACAGATTATGTTGGAAAACTGTTTTTT. The encoded protein is CASSPGTDYVGKLFF.